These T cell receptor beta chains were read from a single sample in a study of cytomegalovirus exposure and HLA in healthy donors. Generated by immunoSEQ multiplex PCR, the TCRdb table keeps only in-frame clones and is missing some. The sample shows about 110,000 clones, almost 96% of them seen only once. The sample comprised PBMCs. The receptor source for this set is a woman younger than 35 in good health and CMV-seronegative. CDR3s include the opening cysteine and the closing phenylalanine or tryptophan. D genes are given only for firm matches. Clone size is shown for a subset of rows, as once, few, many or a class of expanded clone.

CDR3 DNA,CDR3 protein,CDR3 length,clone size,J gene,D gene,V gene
TGTGCCAGCCTGCCCCCACCCGGGATGAACACTGAAGCTTTCTTT,CASLPPPGMNTEAFF,15,once,TRBJ1-1,NA,TRBV18
TGTGCCAGCAGCTTGAGGCCCGGGCAGGGGGCGAATTCACCCCTCCACTTT,CASSLRPGQGANSPLHF,17,NA,TRBJ1-6,TRBD1,TRBV7-2
TGCGCCAGCAGTGAGTGGAGGGGGCTGGGAGAGACCCAGTACTTC,CASSEWRGLGETQYF,15,NA,TRBJ2-5,NA,TRBV10-2
TGTGCCAGCAGCCCTTATTCAGATACGCAGTATTTT,CASSPYSDTQYF,12,NA,TRBJ2-3,NA,TRBV9
TGTGCCACCCGGTGGATTAGCGGGGGATACGAGCAGTACTTC,CATRWISGGYEQYF,14,medium-sized,TRBJ2-7,TRBD2,TRBV27
TGTGCCAGCAGCAGGAACAGGGGGCCCACTAATGAAAAACTGTTTTTT,CASSRNRGPTNEKLFF,16,once,TRBJ1-4,TRBD1,TRBV2
TGTGCCAGCAGCGTCGACACAATGTTTAATTCACCCCTCCACTTT,CASSVDTMFNSPLHF,15,once,TRBJ1-6,NA,TRBV9
TGTGCCAGCAGTTTATACAGGGTTTCCTACGAGCAGTACTTC,CASSLYRVSYEQYF,14,once,TRBJ2-7,NA,TRBV28
TGTGCCAGCTCATGGTCGGGTCAGCCCCAGCATTTT,CASSWSGQPQHF,12,NA,TRBJ1-5,NA,TRBV18
TGTGCCAGCAGCTTAACGGGGGGGCCCAGCGGGGAACTGTTTTTT,CASSLTGGPSGELFF,15,NA,TRBJ2-2,TRBD2,TRBV7-7
TGTGCCAGCAGCTTAGGCCCTAGTTCGGGAGGGCAGTACTTC,CASSLGPSSGGQYF,14,few,TRBJ2-7,TRBD2,TRBV7-2
TGTGCCAGCAGGTCTCCGGGACAGACACTTAACTATGGCTACACCTTC,CASRSPGQTLNYGYTF,16,once,TRBJ1-2,TRBD1,TRBV7-3
TGTGCCAGCAGCCCCCGGACTAGCACAGATACGCAGTATTTT,CASSPRTSTDTQYF,14,NA,TRBJ2-3,NA,TRBV9
TGCGCCAGCAGCCTTGGGGACAGGGGGAGGAACACTGAAGCTTTCTTT,CASSLGDRGRNTEAFF,16,NA,TRBJ1-1,TRBD1,TRBV4-1
TGTGCCAGTAGTATTGTAGGGGTAACCTACGAGCAGTACTTC,CASSIVGVTYEQYF,14,NA,TRBJ2-7,NA,TRBV19
TGTGCCAGCAGTCGCAGGGGGCGGGCCTACAATGAGCAGTTCTTC,CASSRRGRAYNEQFF,15,NA,TRBJ2-1,TRBD1,TRBV28